The TCR beta chain described here comes from a study of T cells in Graves' hyperthyroidism and ophthalmopathy. This clonotype occurred many times. Its antigen is unidentified. Germline CDR1 is LGHNT and CDR2 is FRNRAP. There are 16 residues in the CDR3. V was shortened by 2 bases and J by 3 bases, with 17 bases between the two germline ends. Study-level findings and limits: Most clonotypes expanded in the thyroid (above 0.001) were also present in blood.

RNA transcripts gave rise to amplified TCR beta CDR3 regions. HTBI primers drove first-round RT-PCR of the TCR CDR3. TCRdb fed the multiplex PCR reads into MiXCR, producing one record per CDR3 protein. The table has fewer than 250,000 distinct CDR3 sequences, around 17% seen once; the top ten hold around 28%. The source material was blood. This TCR derives from a woman under 30 with Graves' ophthalmopathy. V usage is TRBV12-5 and J usage is TRBJ2-7; D might be TRBD1 (6 bases). The CDR3 sequence: CASGLLGLGAYYEQYF. Here the CDR3 DNA reads TGTGCTAGTGGTTTGTTAGGGCTGGGGGCCTACTACGAGCAGTACTTC.